One and the same sample provided the 27 T cell receptor beta chains below, sequenced in a study of radiotherapy plus CTLA-4 blockade in lung cancer. Using immunoSEQ multiplex PCR, the repertoire was profiled, and TCRdb retains in-frame clones only, with some absent. The data contain around 95,000 clones, 83% of them singletons. The starting material was peripheral blood, obtained from a patient treated with radiotherapy plus ipilimumab. The receptors stem from a human donor with non-small cell lung cancer who had stable disease on radiotherapy plus ipilimumab.

The genes are TRBV5-5 and TRBJ2-7; 11 nucleotides agree with TRBD2. The germline V gene encodes CDR1 SGHKS and CDR2 YYEKEE (reference sequence). The V segment lost 4 bases and the J segment 3 bases; nucleotides outside the gene matches: 9. CDR3 length equals 16 residues. The CDR3: CASSIGTSGRLYEQYF. The CDR3 bases are TGTGCCAGCAGCATCGGGACTAGCGGCCGACTCTACGAGCAGTACTTC.

This clone was seen more than once but under ten times. The chain joins TRBV19 to TRBJ2-5; 9 bases line up with TRBD2. In germline, CDR1 is LNHDA, CDR2 SQIVND (reference sequence). Trimming removed 0 bases from V and 1 base from J; junction bases left unmatched: 6. This CDR3 region has 17 residues. CDR3 protein: CASSIDHGGGGQETQYF. The CDR3 DNA sequence: TGTGCCAGTAGTATAGATCATGGCGGGGGGGGCCAAGAGACCCAGTACTTC.

The chain carries TRBV28 and TRBJ2-7; 10 bases are shared with TRBD2. Germline loops: CDR1 MDHEN, CDR2 SYDVKM. The CDR3 runs to 14 residues. V was pared by 7 bases and J by 6 bases, with 9 bases of the junction left unmatched. The CDR3 nucleotides read TGTGCCAGCACCCGGGCACTAGCGGGGATCGAGCAGTACTTC. Protein sequence: CASTRALAGIEQYF.

The rearrangement links TRBV10-3 to TRBJ2-7; unclear D gene. This CDR3 contains 14 residues. CDR1 is ENHRY and CDR2 is SYGVKD in the germline V gene. Trimming took 6 bases from V and 0 from J, leaving 12 bases between them. Written as DNA, the CDR3 is TGTGCCATCAGCCATGATTCGAGCTCCTACGAGCAGTACTTC. It is translated as CAISHDSSSYEQYF.

The sample holds many counts of this clone. This CDR3 reads CASSQEDSVNYGYTF. As DNA, the CDR3 is TGTGCCAGCAGCCAAGAGGACAGTGTTAACTATGGCTACACCTTC. This sequence joins TRBV16 and TRBJ1-2, with a possible D match to TRBD1 (6 bases). Germline lookup yields CDR1 KGHSY and CDR2 FQNENV. There are 15 residues in the CDR3. The V end lost 2 bases, the J end lost 1 base, and 11 bases lay between the germline ends.

This chain joins TRBV5-5 and TRBJ1-2; 11 nucleotides align to TRBD1. CDR3 length: 15 amino acids. Per germline, CDR1 SGHKS and CDR2 YYEKEE (reference sequence). V was clipped by 3 bases and J by 3 bases; unmatched bases: 4. DNA of the CDR3: TGTGCCAGCAGCTCCAAGGGACAGGGGGACTATGGCTACACCTTC. Protein: CASSSKGQGDYGYTF.

The rearrangement uses TRBV11-2 and TRBJ2-1; TRBD2 agrees at 10 bases. Germline V gene sequence: CDR1 SGHAT, CDR2 FQNNGV. With V trimmed by 1 base and J by 8 bases, 5 bases remained unmatched. The CDR3 length is 15 residues. This CDR3 is CASSLGAGGKHEQFF. The CDR3 DNA is TGTGCCAGCAGCTTAGGAGCGGGGGGGAAGCATGAGCAGTTCTTC.

The V gene is TRBV28, the J gene TRBJ2-6; 8 bases are shared with TRBD1. CDR1 is MDHEN, CDR2 SYDVKM, per germline. This CDR3 comprises 16 residues. V shed 5 bases and J 3 bases; nucleotides not matched to a gene: 6. CDR3 loop: CASSGRQGYGANVLTF. CDR3 nucleotides: TGTGCCAGCAGTGGAAGACAGGGGTATGGGGCCAACGTCCTGACTTTC.

The chain has TRBV15 and TRBJ2-6; no firm D call. The CDR3 is 15 residues long. V shed 0 bases and J shed 2 bases, with 5 bases lying between them. Per germline, CDR1 LNHNV and CDR2 YYDKDF (reference sequence). CDR3 region: CATSRDPPGANVLTF. CDR3 nucleotides: TGTGCCACCAGCAGAGATCCCCCTGGGGCCAACGTCCTGACTTTC.

The chain uses TRBV27 and TRBJ2-5; D gene unclear. CDR1 is MNHEY and CDR2 is SMNVEV in the germline V gene (reference sequence). V dropped 5 bases and J dropped 1 base, with 5 bases sitting between them. The CDR3 sequence is 12 residues long. The CDR3 loop reads CASSPLQETQYF. CDR3 DNA: TGTGCCAGCAGTCCCCTCCAAGAGACCCAGTACTTC.

This rearrangement joins TRBV5-4 to TRBJ2-7; tentative D call: TRBD2 (6 bases). CDR3 length: 14 amino acids. CDR1 and CDR2 from the germline V gene are SGHNT and YYREEE (reference sequence). Trimming cost V 3 bases and J 3 bases, with 13 bases left between them. The CDR3 DNA reads TGTGCCAGCAGCTCTCCACTAGCAAACTACGAGCAGTACTTC. It is translated as CASSSPLANYEQYF.

The chain combines TRBV11-1 with TRBJ2-5; tentative D call: TRBD2 (6 bases). CDR3 length equals 15 residues. The germline gives CDR1 SGHAT, CDR2 FQDESV (reference sequence). V lost 3 bases, J lost 2 bases, and 13 bases lay in between. The CDR3 bases are TGTGCCAGCAGCTTGTTACAGGAGGGTCAAGAGACCCAGTACTTC. Translating it yields CASSLLQEGQETQYF.

The chain carries TRBV27 and TRBJ2-7; 7 positions agree with TRBD1. Losses at the gene ends were 4 bases for V and 5 bases for J; bases not matched to a gene: 11. The CDR3 spans 15 residues. Germline CDR1 is MNHEY and CDR2 is SMNVEV (reference sequence). The CDR3 DNA reads as TGTGCCAGCAGTTCTCCGGCACAGGGGAACCACGAGCAGTACTTC. It specifies CASSSPAQGNHEQYF.

V is TRBV28 and J is TRBJ2-3, with 10 bases that match TRBD2. Germline V gives CDR1 MDHEN, CDR2 SYDVKM. V lost 6 bases, J lost 8 bases, and 5 bases stayed unmatched. The CDR3 spans 13 residues. CDR3 region: CASRSGGESTQYF. As DNA, the CDR3 is TGTGCCAGCAGAAGCGGGGGGGAGAGTACGCAGTATTTT. The whole variable domain, filled in from reference TRBV28 and TRBJ2-3, reads DVKVTQSSRYLVKRTGEKVFLECVQDMDHENMFWYRQDPGLGLRLIYFSYDVKMKEKGDIPEGYSVSREKKERFSLILESASTNQTSMYLCASRSGGESTQYFGPGTRLTVL.

V and J are TRBV6-5 and TRBJ2-7, with 9 bases matching TRBD2. This CDR3 has 16 amino acids. V dropped 0 bases and J dropped 5; count of bases not matched to a gene: 8. The V gene's germline CDR1 is MNHEY and CDR2 SVGAGI. CDR3 in amino acids: CASSYSGAGGPHEQYF. In DNA, the CDR3 is TGTGCCAGCAGTTACTCAGGGGCGGGAGGGCCCCACGAGCAGTACTTC.

This clone was detected only a few times. The J gene is TRBJ1-2, the V gene TRBV29-1; 8 bases are a match to TRBD1. Trimming cost V 7 bases and J 1 base; bases outside gene matches: 2. The CDR3 has 12 amino acids. Per the germline V gene, CDR1 is SQVTM and CDR2 is ANQGSEA. CDR3 nucleotide sequence: TGCAGCGGCACAGGGGGTAACTATGGCTACACCTTC. It encodes CSGTGGNYGYTF.

The rearrangement links TRBV30 to TRBJ1-4; D is undetermined. V lost 3 bases, J lost 5 bases, and 10 bases lay in between. Germline CDR1 and CDR2: GTSNPN and SVGIG (reference sequence). The CDR3 length is 13 residues. The CDR3 loop is CAWRELLNEKLFF. CDR3 DNA: TGTGCCTGGAGAGAACTACTGAATGAAAAACTGTTTTTT. Complete variable domain (other parts from reference TRBV30 and TRBJ1-4): SQTIHQWPATLVQPVGSPLSLECTVEGTSNPNLYWYRQAAGRGLQLLFYSVGIGQISSEVPQNLSASRPQDRQFILSSKKLLLSDSGFYLCAWRELLNEKLFFGSGTQLSVL.

The chain couples TRBV10-1 to TRBJ2-5, with D perhaps given as TRBD1 or TRBD2 (5 bases each). Trimming cost V 0 bases and J 4 bases, with 9 bases left between them. The length of the CDR3 is 14 residues. Germline-derived CDR1 and CDR2 are WNHNN and SYGVQD (reference sequence). Here the CDR3 reads CASSESPGRETQYF. DNA for the CDR3: TGCGCCAGCAGTGAGTCGCCGGGGCGAGAGACCCAGTACTTC.

The J gene is TRBJ1-1, the V gene TRBV5-1, with a tentative D call TRBD1 (5 bases). V was pared by 4 bases and J by 6 bases, with 16 bases between. Looked up from germline, CDR1 is SGHRS and CDR2 is YFSETQ. This CDR3 has 14 residues. The chain's CDR3 is CASSPSTPGPEAFF. Written as DNA, the CDR3 is TGCGCCAGCAGCCCCAGTACCCCGGGACCTGAAGCTTTCTTT.

This rearrangement joins TRBV7-8 to TRBJ1-2; 9 bases map to TRBD1. The CDR3 is 15 amino acids. Germline V lookup: CDR1 SGHVS, CDR2 FQNEAQ. V lost 2 bases, J lost 2 bases, and 3 bases stayed unmatched. CDR3 sequence: CASSLTGTGNYGYTF. The CDR3 bases are TGTGCCAGCAGCTTAACCGGGACAGGGAACTATGGCTACACCTTC. The variable domain in full, with the rest retrieved from reference TRBV7-8 and TRBJ1-2, is GAGVSQSPRYKVAKRGQDVALRCDPISGHVSLFWYQQALGQGPEFLTYFQNEAQLDKSGLPSDRFFAERPEGSVSTLKIQRTQQEDSAVYLCASSLTGTGNYGYTFGSGTRLTVV.

The V call is TRBV7-2, the J call TRBJ1-2, with D unresolved. V was pared by 4 bases and J by 6 bases, with 15 bases between. CDR3 length: 14 residues. Germline-derived CDR1 and CDR2 are SGHTA and FQGNSA. CDR3 sequence: CASSSPRVEHGYTF. Written as DNA, the CDR3 is TGTGCCAGCAGCTCACCCCGGGTAGAGCATGGCTACACCTTC.

The chain's CDR3 is CASSAANTPNYGYTF. The DNA of the CDR3 is TGTGCCAGCAGTGCAGCTAATACACCGAACTATGGCTACACCTTC. This chain connects TRBV28 to TRBJ1-2; no clear D gene. Trimming cost V 5 bases and J 2 bases, with 15 bases left between them. In germline, CDR1 is MDHEN, CDR2 SYDVKM. This CDR3 is 15 amino acids long.

J is TRBJ1-3 and V is TRBV4-1; the D is unclear. The CDR3 extends over 16 amino acids. V gave up 3 bases and J gave up 0 bases, with 12 bases separating them. The germline gives CDR1 MGHRA, CDR2 YSYEKL. This CDR3 is CASSHMDGYSGNTIYF. Written as DNA, the CDR3 is TGCGCCAGCAGCCATATGGACGGATACTCTGGAAACACCATATATTTT.

This clone was detected only a few times. The chain combines TRBV2 with TRBJ1-6; D not certain. The CDR3 spans 15 residues. In germline, CDR1 is SNHLY, CDR2 FYNNEI. The V end lost 4 bases, the J end lost 6 bases, and 13 bases lay between the germline ends. The CDR3: CASSVRQGPNSPLHF. The CDR3 DNA follows: TGTGCCAGCAGTGTCCGACAAGGCCCTAATTCACCCCTCCACTTT.

This chain uses TRBV14 with TRBJ1-3; the D gene is possibly TRBD1 (5 bases). Germline V CDR1 and CDR2: SGHDN, FVKESK. The V gene lost 4 bases and the J gene lost 1 base, with 14 bases spanning the gap. The CDR3 loop spans 16 amino acids. The CDR3 region has the DNA TGTGCCAGCAGCCCTTCTCAGGGCCCTTCTGGAAACACCATATATTTT. This encodes CASSPSQGPSGNTIYF. The full variable domain, in which reference TRBV14 and TRBJ1-3 provide the parts outside the CDR3, is EAGVTQFPSHSVIEKGQTVTLRCDPISGHDNLYWYRRVMGKEIKFLLHFVKESKQDESGMPNNRFLAERTGGTYSTLKVQPAELEDSGVYFCASSPSQGPSGNTIYFGEGSWLTVV.

The rearrangement uses TRBV7-3 and TRBJ2-2; D might be TRBD2 (6 bases). Trimming took off 2 bases at V and 5 bases at J, with 12 bases between the two ends. Germline CDR1 reads SGHTA; CDR2 reads FQGTGA. CDR3 length: 15 amino acids. The CDR3 DNA reads as TGTGCCAGCAGCTTAGGCGGGGTTATGACCGGGGAGCTGTTTTTT. Its translation: CASSLGGVMTGELFF.

This clone was seen a handful of times. The chain employs TRBV10-1 and TRBJ2-2, with 13 bases fitting TRBD2. V trimming: 7 bases; J trimming: 1 base; junction bases outside the gene matches: 18. There are 21 residues in the CDR3. Germline-derived CDR1 and CDR2 are WNHNN and SYGVQD (reference sequence). The CDR3 DNA follows: TGCGCCAGCACTCGGGACCCTGGATCACGGACTAGCGGGGGGAACACCGGGGAGCTGTTTTTT. It specifies CASTRDPGSRTSGGNTGELFF.